A single T cell receptor beta chain is shown here with its context. The data were taken from a study of T cells in women clearing cervical HPV infection. Whole-study context: Women with histologically confirmed HPV16-related CIN3 or worse, 2 with invasive cancer, served as cases.

Average input was 1200 ng genomic DNA for immunoSEQ TCR beta CDR3 amplification. Generated by immunoSEQ multiplex PCR, the TCRdb table keeps only in-frame clones and is missing some. The sample yields about 30,000 clones, of which the top ten take up under 5%. This clonotype was sampled from a woman aged 18 to 69 with a cervical HPV16 infection that either progressed to CIN3+ or cleared (not recorded which). The source material was blood buffy coat.

CDR3 loop: CASSLIQGTQYF. The sequenced CDR3 bases are TGTGCCAGCAGCTTAATTCAGGGTACG. The genes are TRBV7-9 and TRBJ2-3, with a tentative D call TRBD1 (5 bases). The sequenced fragment ends 3 residues before the CDR3 boundary, so the rest is inferred from the germline J gene. V was shortened by 2 bases and J by 8 bases, with 8 bases between the two germline ends. Germline CDR1 SEHNR, CDR2 FQNEAQ (reference sequence). The CDR3 is 12 residues long.